This TCR beta chain was sequenced in a study of blood T cell repertoires in COVID-19. There are 13 residues in the CDR3. From germline, CDR1 is SNHLY and CDR2 FYNNEI. Trimming left V 9 bases short and J 1 base short, with 12 bases between. This clone was seen just once. Sequencing used immunoSEQ multiplex PCR; TCRdb keeps in-frame clones, though not all of them. The sample lists around 300,000 clones, 80% to 90% occurring once. The sequencing input was PBMCs or T cells enriched from blood (not recorded which). V usage is TRBV2 and J usage is TRBJ1-1, with D unclear. The origin of this receptor is a woman aged 18-29 years who had recovered from COVID-19. The CDR3 reads CASSNEGNTEAFF. In DNA, the CDR3 is TGTGCCAGTAGTAATGAGGGGAACACTGAAGCTTTCTTT.